This entry features one T cell receptor beta chain sequence. Sequencing used immunoSEQ multiplex PCR; TCRdb keeps in-frame clones, though not all of them. Of over 350,000 clones listed, nearly 90% are singletons. This sample is part of a study of blood T cell repertoires in COVID-19. The V gene lost 4 bases and the J gene lost 1 base, with 8 bases spanning the gap. Per germline, CDR1 MNHEY and CDR2 SMNVEV (reference sequence). CDR3 length: 14 residues. Sample: PBMCs or T cells enriched from blood (not recorded which). This clonotype originated in a woman younger than 35 with acute COVID-19. V and J are TRBV27 and TRBJ2-4; TRBD2 might be the D (5 bases). CDR3 protein: CASSSRGAKNIQYF. The CDR3 bases are TGTGCCAGCAGTTCAAGAGGGGCCAAAAACATTCAGTACTTC.